Listed below are T cell receptor beta chains from one sample, sequenced in a study of OX40 agonist ivuxolimab in advanced cancers. This table comes from immunoSEQ multiplex PCR, and its TCRdb copy is limited to in-frame clones, with some not included. The repertoire includes around 48,000 clones, 84% of them detected once, and around 1.1% sits in the top ten. The sample here was CD4+ or CD8+ T cells sorted from blood, taken in a trial of the OX40 agonist ivuxolimab. Receptors were obtained from an adult with an advanced solid tumor such as melanoma, head and neck, liver or kidney cancer. Each CDR3 is given with its conserved first and last residue. The D gene is left open where the match is weak.

V	D	CDR3
TRBV6-1	NA	CASSEAGDLQAFF
TRBV30	NA	CAWEEDGYGYTF
TRBV9	NA	CASSSDPRGSGNTIYF
TRBV6-4	TRBD1	CASRTGNTGELFF
TRBV9	TRBD1	CARPLKGGQANTGELFF
TRBV5-1	NA	CASSPDPSTQETQYF
TRBV6-1	NA	CASSEVVGYYGYTF
TRBV23-1	NA	CASFPNQLSPLGSNEQFF
TRBV6-5	TRBD1	CASSIRGRLSYEQYF
TRBV28	TRBD1	CASRGQAYEQYF
TRBV9	NA	CASSGGVGQGPTKPYEQYF
TRBV29-1	NA	CSVEPDTTYNEQFF
TRBV7-9	NA	CASSAMTGRYEQYF
TRBV19	NA	CASGQETGGSNQPQHF
TRBV19	NA	CASSAEYSTDTQYF
TRBV11-3	NA	CASSLASTGGFYEQYF
TRBV15	NA	CATSREGTSNQPQHF
TRBV7-2	NA	CASSPPGTYEQYF
TRBV4-3	NA	CASSQTGFRPYNSPLHF
TRBV6-5	NA	CASSLPEGELFF
TRBV11-2	NA	CASSAQRNEQFF
TRBV11-2	NA	CASSPRGGEQYF
TRBV6-5	TRBD1	CASSRTGSYGYTF
TRBV6-5	NA	CASRRGRLDYGYTF
TRBV6-6	TRBD2	CASTPGLAGIRETQYF
TRBV6-6	TRBD2	CASRAREGGGEQYF
TRBV15	NA	CATSRDGQGTYEQYF